The rows below give T cell receptor beta chains drawn from one sample of a study of vaccination and CD4 T cells after COVID-19. Their antigens remain unidentified. TCRdb re-called the PCR reads through MiXCR, storing one row per CDR3 protein. The sample has 10,000 to 15,000 distinct CDR3 sequences, 50% to 55% seen once. The sample comprised CD4+ T cells from blood, cultured in vitro. Receptor source: a human donor who had recovered from COVID-19. CDR3s include the opening cysteine and the closing phenylalanine or tryptophan. Fields, in order: V gene, J gene, clone size, D gene, CDR3 DNA, CDR3 protein. A D gene is named only where the DNA matches it firmly. Not all rows give a size; the values are once, few, many and, for expanded clones, a class.

TRBV3-1,TRBJ1-2,once,NA,TGTGCCAGCAGCCAAGAGAGTCGGGGTTCGAGTGGCTACACCTTC,CASSQESRGSSGYTF
TRBV11-3,TRBJ1-2,NA,TRBD1,TGTGCCAGCAGCTTAGAGGAAGGGGGCCTCTATGGCTACACCTTC,CASSLEEGGLYGYTF
TRBV7-9,TRBJ2-2,NA,NA,TGTGCCAGCAGCTTAGTGCCCAACACCGGGGAGCTGTTTTTT,CASSLVPNTGELFF
TRBV12-5,TRBJ2-7,NA,NA,TGTGCTAGTGAGGGGCCCCGAGTGGAGCAGTACTTC,CASEGPRVEQYF
TRBV12-3/TRBV12-4,TRBJ1-6,NA,NA,TGTGCCAGCAGTTTGAACAGAAATAATTCACCCCTCCACTTT,CASSLNRNNSPLHF
TRBV15,TRBJ1-1,NA,NA,TGTGCCACCAGCAGAGATTCACCGACGGGGAACACTGAAGCTTTCTTT,CATSRDSPTGNTEAFF
TRBV6-1,TRBJ1-2,NA,TRBD1,TGTGCCAGCAGTCAGGGGGGCTTGGAAGTAACGTCCGGCTACACCTTC,CASSQGGLEVTSGYTF
TRBV15,TRBJ1-2,NA,NA,TGTGCCACCAGCAGTGAGGGGGGTTACATCTATGGCTACACCTTC,CATSSEGGYIYGYTF
TRBV15,TRBJ1-2,few,TRBD1,TGTGCCACCAGCAGCATCGGGACAGGGGTTGGCTACACCTTC,CATSSIGTGVGYTF
TRBV29-1,TRBJ1-5,NA,NA,TGCAGCGTTGCGGAAAATCGCAATCAGCCCCAGCATTTT,CSVAENRNQPQHF
TRBV19,TRBJ1-2,NA,TRBD1,TGTGCCAGTAGTATTTGGGACAGGGGGGCGAGGGGCTACACCTTC,CASSIWDRGARGYTF
TRBV5-6,TRBJ2-3,NA,NA,TGTGCCAGCAGCTTCGGAGTGCGGCAGGGGATCGCAGATACGCAGTATTTT,CASSFGVRQGIADTQYF
TRBV6-2/TRBV6-3,TRBJ2-3,once,TRBD2,TGTGCCAGCGGACGGGGGGGTAGGGCAGATACGCAGTATTTT,CASGRGGRADTQYF
TRBV6-2/TRBV6-3,TRBJ1-5,few,NA,TGTGCCAGCAGTTACCTCGGGGAATTAGGGCAGCCCCAGCATTTT,CASSYLGELGQPQHF
TRBV6-1,TRBJ2-1,medium-sized,TRBD2,TGTGCCAGCAGTGAATCGGCGGGGGGGCTATACAATGAGCAGTTCTTC,CASSESAGGLYNEQFF
TRBV19,TRBJ2-2,once,NA,TGTGCCAGTAGTTCAGTAGGCACCGGGGAGCTGTTTTTT,CASSSVGTGELFF
TRBV6-5,TRBJ1-5,few,NA,TGTGCCAGCAGTTACGATGGGTTTCAGCCCCAGCATTTT,CASSYDGFQPQHF
TRBV25-1,TRBJ2-3,NA,TRBD1,TGTGCCAGCAGTTGGGACAGGGGTAGCACAGATACGCAGTATTTT,CASSWDRGSTDTQYF
TRBV5-1,TRBJ1-4,NA,NA,TGCGCCAGCAGCTTGGCCGGATCCGGGGGTGAAAAACTGTTTTTT,CASSLAGSGGEKLFF
TRBV7-9,TRBJ1-1,NA,NA,TGTGCCAGCAGCCCTGTTGGGGGTGGAGCTTTCTTT,CASSPVGGGAFF